These T cell receptor beta chains were read from a single sample in a study of shared clonotypes between healthy human individuals. Repertoires were generated with immunoSEQ multiplex PCR, while TCRdb's copy carries only in-frame clones and drops some. Of some 1,600,000 clones listed, approximately 98% are singletons. Sample: naive CD4+ T cells sorted from blood. The receptors come from a man aged 30-40 years in good health. Each CDR3 is given with its conserved first and last residue. The D gene is left open where the match is weak. Expanded clones get a size class; other rows say once, few or many, or leave the size out.

d_gene	j_gene	v_gene	abundance	CDR3nt	CDR3aa
NA	TRBJ2-7	TRBV10-1	NA	TGCGCCAGCAGTGAGAGGACGGGGCCCTACGAGCAGTACTTC	CASSERTGPYEQYF
NA	TRBJ2-7	TRBV6-1	NA	TGTGCCAGCAGTGAGTTCACAGGGTTGGGCGAGCAGTACTTC	CASSEFTGLGEQYF
TRBD1	TRBJ1-4	TRBV6-1	once	TGTGCCAGCAGCCGGACAGGGAATGAAAAACTGTTTTTT	CASSRTGNEKLFF
TRBD1	TRBJ1-5	TRBV6-1	NA	TGTGCCAGCAGAATCGACAGGGGAGGCAATCAGCCCCAGCATTTT	CASRIDRGGNQPQHF
TRBD1	TRBJ1-4	TRBV19	NA	TGTGCCAGTAAGGGGGCGAACAAGGGCTATGCAACTAATGAAAAACTGTTTTTT	CASKGANKGYATNEKLFF
NA	TRBJ2-3	TRBV9	NA	TGTGCCAGCAGCGGGCACTCATATGGGGGAGATACGCAGTATTTT	CASSGHSYGGDTQYF
NA	TRBJ2-1	TRBV25-1	NA	TGTGCCAGCAGTGCCCGCCGTATCAGAGGAGGCAATGAGCAGTTCTTC	CASSARRIRGGNEQFF
NA	TRBJ2-1	TRBV28	NA	TGTGCCAGCAGTTTGGGGAGGTTCGAGTTTAGTGAGCAGTTCTTC	CASSLGRFEFSEQFF
TRBD2	TRBJ2-5	TRBV11-2	once	TGTGCCAGCAGCTTAATTTCGAGGCTAGCGGACCAAGAGACCCAGTACTTC	CASSLISRLADQETQYF
NA	TRBJ2-7	TRBV5-1	NA	TGCGCCAGCAGCTTCGCCAGGAGTACCTACGAGCAGTACTTC	CASSFARSTYEQYF
NA	TRBJ1-5	TRBV30	once	TGTGCCTGGAACCGGGTGGGTAGCAATCAGCCCCAGCATTTT	CAWNRVGSNQPQHF
NA	TRBJ2-1	TRBV2	NA	TGTGCCAGCACCAACCCACTAATTCTCAATGAGCAGTTCTTC	CASTNPLILNEQFF
TRBD2	TRBJ2-7	TRBV7-2	NA	TGTGCCAGCAGCTCCCGACTAGCGGCGAATTACGAGCAGTACTTC	CASSSRLAANYEQYF
TRBD1	TRBJ1-3	TRBV5-1	NA	TGCGCCAGCAGCACAACAGGGGTTGGAAACACCATATATTTT	CASSTTGVGNTIYF
NA	TRBJ2-3	TRBV5-1	NA	TGCGCCAGCAGCCAGAACGTCGCGGGAATCACAGATACGCAGTATTTT	CASSQNVAGITDTQYF
TRBD1	TRBJ1-4	TRBV2	NA	TGTGCCAGCAGCATCCAGGGGGTTGAAAAACTGTTTTTT	CASSIQGVEKLFF
NA	TRBJ2-7	TRBV6-1	NA	TGTGCCAGCAGTCCAGGGGTCGAGCAGTACTTC	CASSPGVEQYF
NA	TRBJ2-5	TRBV27	NA	TGTGCCAGCAGTTTCGGTGCCATCCAAGAGACCCAGTACTTC	CASSFGAIQETQYF
TRBD2	TRBJ2-3	TRBV5-1	NA	TGCGCCAGCAGCTTGGCTAGCGGGAGAGGAGATACGCAGTATTTT	CASSLASGRGDTQYF
NA	TRBJ2-7	TRBV6-1	once	TGTGCCAGCAGTCACCCCGGAGGCGAGCAGTACTTC	CASSHPGGEQYF
NA	TRBJ2-7	TRBV5-1	NA	TGCGCCAGCAGCTTGGATAGCCCCTACGAGCAGTACTTC	CASSLDSPYEQYF
TRBD1	TRBJ2-7	TRBV5-4	NA	TGTGCCAGCAGCCCAGGGGGCTCAGGCTCCTACGAGCAGTACTTC	CASSPGGSGSYEQYF
NA	TRBJ2-1	TRBV11-3	NA	TGTGCCAGCAGCATTCGCGGGGTTAGCTCCTACAATGAGCAGTTCTTC	CASSIRGVSSYNEQFF
NA	TRBJ1-3	TRBV4-3	NA	TGCGCCAGCAGCCAAGGCGCGTCAGGTTCGCTTTCCACCATATATTTT	CASSQGASGSLSTIYF
TRBD2	TRBJ2-7	TRBV9	once	TGTGCCAGCAGCGTAGCTAGCGGCAAATACGAGCAGTACTTC	CASSVASGKYEQYF
TRBD1	TRBJ2-5	TRBV5-6	NA	TGTGCCAGCAGATTGGACAGGCGATACCAAGAGACCCAGTACTTC	CASRLDRRYQETQYF
TRBD1	TRBJ2-7	TRBV9	NA	TGTGCCAGCAGCGTAGGGACAGGGGTCTACGAGCAGTACTTC	CASSVGTGVYEQYF
NA	TRBJ1-1	TRBV7-6	NA	TGTGCCAGCAGCCCCCTGGGTGGGACTGAAGCTTTCTTT	CASSPLGGTEAFF
NA	TRBJ2-7	TRBV7-9	once	TGTGCCAGCAGCCGACGTTCCTACGAGCAGTACTTC	CASSRRSYEQYF
TRBD1	TRBJ2-2	TRBV27	NA	TGTGCCAGCAGTTTAAGGTCCCAACAGGGGGCAAGGAACACCGGGGAGCTGTTTTTT	CASSLRSQQGARNTGELFF
NA	TRBJ1-2	TRBV5-1	NA	TGCGCCAGCAGCTTGGGGGTCGCGCAGGGGATGGGCTACACCTTC	CASSLGVAQGMGYTF
NA	TRBJ2-1	TRBV15	NA	TGTGCCACCGGAGTAAAGGGACCAGCGCCCTACAATGAGCAGTTCTTC	CATGVKGPAPYNEQFF
TRBD2	TRBJ2-3	TRBV2	NA	TGTGCCAGCAGCAGGGCGGGAGGGGAAGATACGCAGTATTTT	CASSRAGGEDTQYF
NA	TRBJ2-2	TRBV9	NA	TGTGCCAGCAGCGATCGCACCGGGGAGCTGTTTTTT	CASSDRTGELFF
NA	TRBJ2-5	TRBV27	NA	TGTGCCAGCAGTTTATCGTTTCGGGGCTTCCCGGAGACCCAGTACTTC	CASSLSFRGFPETQYF
TRBD1	TRBJ1-2	TRBV29-1	NA	TGCAGCGTTGAAGGGACAGGGCGTTATGGCTACACCTTC	CSVEGTGRYGYTF
NA	TRBJ2-1	TRBV30	NA	TGTGCCTGGAGTTGGGACAAGTCAGAGCAGTTCTTC	CAWSWDKSEQFF
TRBD2	TRBJ2-1	TRBV2	NA	TGTGCCAGCAGTGAAATAGCGGGAGCGCTTGGTGAGCAGTTCTTC	CASSEIAGALGEQFF
NA	TRBJ1-2	TRBV19	NA	TGTGCCAGTAGATCCCCTCGTTCGGGGGATGGCTACACCTTC	CASRSPRSGDGYTF
NA	TRBJ1-1	TRBV7-2	NA	TGTGCCAGCAGCTTAGACGCCTACGGGGGGCGAAATCGTGAAGCTTTCTTT	CASSLDAYGGRNREAFF
TRBD1	TRBJ2-7	TRBV15	NA	TGTGCCACCAGCAGTTACCGGGACAGATTTTCCTACGAGCAGTACTTC	CATSSYRDRFSYEQYF
NA	TRBJ2-6	TRBV10-3	NA	TGTGCCATCAGTGAACACGAGACAGGGGCCAACGTCCTGACTTTC	CAISEHETGANVLTF
NA	TRBJ2-1	TRBV7-8	once	TGTGCCAGCAGGCATGGATTGGAGGGGAATGAGCAGTTCTTC	CASRHGLEGNEQFF
TRBD1	TRBJ2-2	TRBV6-1	NA	TGTGCCAGCAGTGCGCTCCTGACAGGGGTGAGCACCGGGGAGCTGTTTTTT	CASSALLTGVSTGELFF
NA	TRBJ2-5	TRBV18	NA	TGTGCCAGCCGAACCCCCGCAAGACAGACCCAGTACTTC	CASRTPARQTQYF